A single sample is the source of the 19 T cell receptor beta chains below, sequenced in a study of chemoradiotherapy in HPV16-positive cancers. Here immunoSEQ multiplex PCR was the method, and the copy in TCRdb shows in-frame clones only, minus some. Of 11,000 or so clones in the sample, around 75% were seen once. Specimen collection occurred from a patient who underwent chemoradiotherapy. These receptors all come from a human donor with HPV-associated anogenital cancer.

This chain joins TRBV7-3 and TRBJ2-2, with 8 positions matching TRBD1. The CDR3 loop spans 19 amino acids. Trimming took 2 bases from V and 6 from J; bases not matched to a gene: 17. The germline gives CDR1 SGHTA, CDR2 FQGTGA. The DNA of the CDR3 is TGTGCCAGCAGCTTATCGATCAACCGACAGGGGCCGACCTCCGGGGAGCTGTTTTTT. Encoded protein: CASSLSINRQGPTSGELFF.

This chain connects TRBV7-9 to TRBJ2-1, with 7 bases fitting TRBD2. V was pared by 1 base and J by 9 bases, with 9 bases of the junction left unmatched. Germline CDR1 SEHNR, CDR2 FQNEAQ (reference sequence). The CDR3 length is 15 residues. DNA for the CDR3: TGTGCCAGCAGCTTAGGCGGGAGCGGAGGAAGTGAGCAGTTCTTC. Translated: CASSLGGSGGSEQFF.

This clone was counted between two and nine times. The J gene is TRBJ2-1, the V gene TRBV5-1; 12 bases match TRBD2. Germline V gives CDR1 SGHRS, CDR2 YFSETQ. With V trimmed by 4 bases and J by 0 bases, 5 bases remained unmatched. The CDR3 length is 17 residues. As DNA, the CDR3 is TGCGCCAGCAGCCGAGGACTAGCGGGGAGCTCCTACAATGAGCAGTTCTTC. It translates to CASSRGLAGSSYNEQFF.

As DNA, the CDR3 is TGTGCCAGCAGCGTACCAGGGGGCTCCTATGGCTACACCTTC. Its protein is CASSVPGGSYGYTF. The chain carries TRBV9 and TRBJ1-2; 8 bases agree with TRBD1. Germline CDR1 and CDR2: SGDLS and YYNGEE. V lost 1 base and J lost 4; bases outside the gene matches: 3. The CDR3 length is 14 residues.

This clone qualifies as medium-sized. The genes are TRBV7-3 and TRBJ2-2, with 12 positions matching TRBD2. J lost 4 bases, V lost 5 bases, and 5 bases had no gene match. The CDR3 runs 16 residues. The germline gives CDR1 SGHTA, CDR2 FQGTGA. The CDR3 here is CASSERTSGVTGELFF. DNA for the CDR3: TGTGCCAGCAGCGAGCGGACTAGCGGGGTCACCGGGGAGCTGTTTTTT. The whole variable domain, filled in from reference TRBV7-3 and TRBJ2-2, reads GAGVSQTPSNKVTEKGKYVELRCDPISGHTALYWYRQSLGQGPEFLIYFQGTGAADDSGLPNDRFFAVRPEGSVSTLKIQRTERGDSAVYLCASSERTSGVTGELFFGEGSRLTVL.

The V call is TRBV27, the J call TRBJ1-3, with D uncertain. Germline V gives CDR1 MNHEY, CDR2 SMNVEV (reference sequence). Trimming stripped 6 bases from V and 0 bases from J, with 9 bases between. This CDR3 has 14 amino acids. CDR3 nucleotide sequence: TGTGCCAGCAGGGGATCTCTCTCTGGAAACACCATATATTTT. This encodes CASRGSLSGNTIYF.

The V and J genes are TRBV30 and TRBJ2-7; D possibly corresponds to TRBD2 (6 bases). The CDR3 has 16 residues. The V and J ends lost 4 bases and 2 bases respectively, with 21 bases between them. CDR1 GTSNPN and CDR2 SVGIG come from the germline V gene (reference sequence). The CDR3 sequence: CAWTSSLRGGTYEQYF. For the CDR3, the DNA is TGTGCCTGGACGTCCTCACTGAGGGGAGGAACCTACGAGCAGTACTTC. The entire variable domain, with the rest obtained from reference TRBV30 and TRBJ2-7, is as follows: SQTIHQWPATLVQPVGSPLSLECTVEGTSNPNLYWYRQAAGRGLQLLFYSVGIGQISSEVPQNLSASRPQDRQFILSSKKLLLSDSGFYLCAWTSSLRGGTYEQYFGPGTRLTVT.

About this clone: The sample contains more than one DNA sequence encoding this CDR3. This chain links TRBV7-9 with TRBJ1-2; D may be TRBD1 (5 bases). V shed 5 bases and J shed 3 bases, with 7 bases lying between them. CDR1 is SEHNR, CDR2 FQNEAQ, per germline (reference sequence). This CDR3 is 12 amino acids long. CDR3 nucleotide sequence: TGTGCCAGCAGCCCGGGGGACTATGGCTACACCTTC. Translating it yields CASSPGDYGYTF.

J is TRBJ2-7 and V is TRBV11-2, with 7 bases identical to TRBD2. Germline V gene lookup returns CDR1 SGHAT and CDR2 FQNNGV. There are 15 residues in the CDR3. V shed 3 bases, J shed 4 bases, and the junction held 9 bases outside the gene matches. The CDR3 sequence is CASSFTGTTTYEQYF. Written as DNA, the CDR3 is TGTGCCAGCAGCTTCACCGGGACTACCACGTACGAGCAGTACTTC.

The CDR3 protein is CASSQSPRGTEAFF. The CDR3 DNA is TGTGCCAGCTCACAATCGCCAAGGGGGACTGAAGCTTTCTTT. V and J are TRBV18 and TRBJ1-1; possible D gene TRBD1, 6 bases. Germline lookup yields CDR1 KGHSH and CDR2 LQKENI. The V and J ends lost 4 bases and 5 bases respectively, with 14 bases between them. This CDR3 comprises 14 residues. The whole variable domain, remainder taken from reference TRBV18 and TRBJ1-1, is NAGVMQNPRHLVRRRGQEARLRCSPMKGHSHVYWYRQLPEEGLKFMVYLQKENIIDESGMPKERFSAEFPKEGPSILRIQQVVRGDSAAYFCASSQSPRGTEAFFGQGTRLTVV.

The chain employs TRBV6-1 and TRBJ2-3; the D is unclear. With 3 bases removed from V and 4 bases from J, the gap between germline ends came to 14 bases. This CDR3 has 15 amino acids. The germline gives CDR1 MNHNS, CDR2 SASEGT. In nucleotides, the CDR3 is TGTGCCAGCAGTGATAGAATCCCGACCCCAGATACGCAGTATTTT. Translating it yields CASSDRIPTPDTQYF.

J is TRBJ2-3 and V is TRBV7-6, with 7 bases identical to TRBD1. V trimming: 3 bases; J trimming: 4 bases; junction bases outside the gene matches: 4. The CDR3 has 14 amino acids. Germline values: CDR1 SGHVS, CDR2 FNYEAQ. This CDR3 is CASSFYQGADTQYF. In nucleotides, the CDR3 is TGTGCCAGCAGCTTTTACCAGGGGGCAGATACGCAGTATTTT.

The chain couples TRBV12-5 to TRBJ1-5; no reliable D call. Germline V lookup: CDR1 LGHNT, CDR2 FRNRAP. The CDR3 is 19 amino acids. V was trimmed by 0 bases and J by 5 bases, leaving 23 bases between them. In DNA, the CDR3 is TGTGCTAGTGGTTTGGTACTAGAACTGGCGGACCTCCGGGATCAGCCCCAGCATTTT. Amino acid sequence: CASGLVLELADLRDQPQHF. The full variable domain, in which reference TRBV12-5 and TRBJ1-5 provide the parts outside the CDR3, is DARVTQTPRHKVTEMGQEVTMRCQPILGHNTVFWYRQTMMQGLELLAYFRNRAPLDDSGMPKDRFSAEMPDATLATLKIQPSEPRDSAVYFCASGLVLELADLRDQPQHFGDGTRLSIL.

This chain joins TRBV7-6 and TRBJ2-2, with D hard to call. Trimming cost V 5 bases and J 0 bases, with 7 bases left between them. This CDR3 is 14 amino acids long. In germline, CDR1 is SGHVS, CDR2 FNYEAQ. The CDR3 region is CASSREANTGELFF. The CDR3 coding sequence is TGTGCCAGCAGCCGTGAGGCGAACACCGGGGAGCTGTTTTTT.

The CDR3 here is CASSQGPLSRSEQYF. The CDR3 bases are TGCGCCAGCAGCCAAGGGCCCCTTAGTCGCTCCGAGCAGTACTTC. J is TRBJ2-7 and V is TRBV4-3, with D uncertain. This CDR3 has 15 amino acids. The ends were cut back, 1 base at V and 6 bases at J, with 16 bases in the middle. In germline, CDR1 is LGHNA, CDR2 YSLEER.

The chain is built from TRBV11-1 and TRBJ2-6; D tentatively fits TRBD1 or TRBD2 (6 bases each). Trimming shortened V by 4 bases and J by 2 bases, and 12 bases separated the two germline ends. The germline CDR1 and CDR2 sequences are SGHAT and FQDESV (reference sequence). The CDR3 has 16 amino acids. The CDR3 DNA reads as TGTGCCAGCAGCTCACCTCGGGGGCCTGGGGCCAACGTCCTGACTTTC. It encodes CASSSPRGPGANVLTF.

The genes are TRBV30 and TRBJ2-5; 10 bases are a match to TRBD2. The length of the CDR3 is 17 residues. The V gene's germline CDR1 is GTSNPN and CDR2 SVGIG (reference sequence). Trimming removed 2 bases from V and 2 bases from J; junction bases left unmatched: 11. Here the CDR3 DNA reads TGTGCCTGGAGTTCCTTAAGCGGGGGGGGTCGACAAGAGACCCAGTACTTC. The encoded protein is CAWSSLSGGGRQETQYF.

The V and J genes are TRBV27 and TRBJ1-2, with no clear D. Germline CDR1 reads MNHEY; CDR2 reads SMNVEV (reference sequence). This CDR3 spans 15 amino acids. V dropped 2 bases and J dropped 2 bases, with 12 bases sitting between them. CDR3 sequence reads: CASSLRSGRNYGYTF. CDR3 DNA: TGTGCCAGCAGTTTACGTTCAGGACGGAACTATGGCTACACCTTC.

The chain couples TRBV15 to TRBJ2-7; D unclear. The germline CDR1 and CDR2 sequences are LNHNV and YYDKDF (reference sequence). This CDR3 spans 12 amino acids. Trimming took 1 base from V and 3 from J, leaving 4 bases between them. CDR3: CATSRGFYEQYF. The CDR3 bases are TGTGCCACCAGCAGAGGATTCTACGAGCAGTACTTC.